This TCR beta chain was identified in a study of blood T cell repertoires in COVID-19. Study-wide context: Nucleic acid was either cDNA or gDNA, and it came from T cells, B-cell-depleted T cells, or PBMCs.

As handled by the study authors: Nucleated cell counts were estimated from reference gene primer amplification. The repertoire was sequenced with immunoSEQ multiplex PCR; TCRdb's copy has only in-frame clones and lacks some. Clone size and V and J calls were adopted from that table, with D and trimming inferred from the DNA. The table has about 130,000 clones, around 80% seen once. This CDR3 is built from 16 residues. V was clipped by 5 bases and J by 2 bases; unmatched bases: 9. CDR1 is SEHNR, CDR2 FQNEAQ, per germline (reference sequence). Source material: peripheral blood. The TCR comes from a man aged 35 to 55 with active or convalescent COVID-19. V usage is TRBV7-9 and J usage is TRBJ2-3, with 8 bases that match TRBD1. The CDR3 DNA follows: TGTGCCAGCAGCGTTGGGACAGGAAAAGCCACAGATACGCAGTATTTT. As protein: CASSVGTGKATDTQYF. The whole variable domain, remainder taken from reference TRBV7-9 and TRBJ2-3, is DTGVSQNPRHKITKRGQNVTFRCDPISEHNRLYWYRQTLGQGPEFLTYFQNEAQLEKSRLLSDRFSAERPKGSFSTLEIQRTEQGDSAMYLCASSVGTGKATDTQYFGPGTRLTVL.